These 29 T cell receptor beta chains were sequenced from one sample in a study of cytomegalovirus exposure and HLA in healthy donors. The primer mix had 60 Vbeta and 13 Jbeta primers. TCRdb keeps only in-frame clones here, not all; method: immunoSEQ multiplex PCR. Of 120,000 to 150,000 clones listed, roughly 79% are singletons. Sequencing used PBMCs. These receptor sequences come from a woman aged 40-49 years in good health and CMV-seropositive.

The V gene is TRBV2, the J gene TRBJ1-2; TRBD1 might be the D (6 bases). Germline-derived CDR1 and CDR2 are SNHLY and FYNNEI. The germline V and J ends were trimmed by 3 bases and 2 bases, with 13 bases remaining between them. This CDR3 has 15 amino acids. The CDR3 sequence: CASSEFEGGNYGYTF. The DNA of the CDR3 is TGTGCCAGCAGTGAGTTTGAAGGGGGAAACTATGGCTACACCTTC.

V is TRBV28 and J is TRBJ1-2, with a weak D call TRBD1 (6 bases). The CDR3 consists of 16 residues. CDR1 and CDR2 (germline): MDHEN, SYDVKM. The V end lost 3 bases, the J end lost 2 bases, and 16 bases lay between the germline ends. For the CDR3, the DNA is TGTGCCAGCAGTTTGCCGAATACAGGGACGAACTATGGCTACACCTTC. Translation: CASSLPNTGTNYGYTF.

The chain carries TRBV20-1 and TRBJ2-7, with D perhaps TRBD1 (6 bases). Germline lookup yields CDR1 DFQATT and CDR2 SNEGSKA (reference sequence). V lost 5 bases, J lost 6 bases, and 11 bases lay in between. The CDR3 runs 11 residues. This CDR3 is CSAGDNCEQYF. The CDR3, as DNA: TGCAGTGCTGGGGACAATTGCGAGCAGTACTTC.

The genes are TRBV4-2 and TRBJ1-4; TRBD1 agrees at 8 bases. V lost 0 bases, J lost 7 bases, and 1 base stayed unmatched. In germline, CDR1 is LGHNA, CDR2 YNFKEQ. This CDR3 spans 14 amino acids. The CDR3 bases are TGTGCCAGCAGCCAAGAAGACAGGGGTGAAAAACTGTTTTTT. Residues: CASSQEDRGEKLFF.

The CDR3 DNA follows: TGTGCCAGCAACGAACGGGATCTCGGGGAGCTGTTTTTT. This sequence encodes CASNERDLGELFF. The chain uses TRBV9 and TRBJ2-2; D might be TRBD2 (5 bases). Germline V CDR1 and CDR2: SGDLS, YYNGEE. This CDR3 region has 13 residues. V lost 6 bases and J 7 bases, leaving 13 bases between the germline ends.

The chain has TRBV20-1 and TRBJ1-1, with D possibly being TRBD1 (5 bases). CDR1 is DFQATT and CDR2 is SNEGSKA in the germline V gene (reference sequence). Trimming cost V 6 bases and J 4 bases, with 9 bases left between them. This CDR3 spans 11 amino acids. The CDR3 is CSADGGTEAFF. DNA of the CDR3: TGCAGTGCCGACGGGGGCACTGAAGCTTTCTTT.

V usage is TRBV5-1 and J usage is TRBJ1-4, with a tentative D call TRBD1 (5 bases). The ends were cut back, 0 bases at V and 8 bases at J, with 14 bases in the middle. In germline, CDR1 is SGHRS, CDR2 YFSETQ. This CDR3 comprises 15 residues. CDR3 bases: TGCGCCAGCAGCTTGGGTGCAGGGAACGTCGAAAAACTGTTTTTT. Translating it yields CASSLGAGNVEKLFF.

This chain uses TRBV14 with TRBJ1-2; no reliable D call. V was trimmed by 0 bases and J by 5 bases, leaving 7 bases between them. This CDR3 spans 13 amino acids. Germline assignment: CDR1 SGHDN and CDR2 FVKESK. CDR3 loop: CASSQDTGYGYTF. The CDR3 nucleotides are TGTGCCAGCAGCCAAGATACCGGGTATGGCTACACCTTC.

The chain uses TRBV4-2 and TRBJ1-2; the match to TRBD1 covers 7 bases. CDR1 is LGHNA, CDR2 YNFKEQ, per germline. Losses at the gene ends were 8 bases for V and 5 bases for J; bases not matched to a gene: 17. The CDR3 extends over 16 amino acids. In DNA form, the CDR3 reads TGTGCCAGCCTGGATCACCAGGGGGAGACCTTTTATGGCTACACCTTC. This gives the protein CASLDHQGETFYGYTF.

The chain carries TRBV7-6 and TRBJ2-1; 9 nucleotides agree with TRBD2. V shed 4 bases and J 4 bases; nucleotides not matched to a gene: 5. This CDR3 spans 15 amino acids. Germline CDR1 reads SGHVS; CDR2 reads FNYEAQ. CDR3 sequence (DNA): TGTGCCAGCAGCTCCTTAGCGGGGGATTACAATGAGCAGTTCTTC. Translation gives CASSSLAGDYNEQFF.

As for this clone: Other DNA sequences in the same sample also yield this CDR3. The chain recombines TRBV10-2 with TRBJ1-2; D is undetermined. CDR3 length: 11 amino acids. CDR1 and CDR2 from the germline V gene are WSHSY and SAAADI. The germline V and J ends were trimmed by 5 bases and 4 bases, with 5 bases remaining between them. CDR3 sequence: CASSPGYGYTF. CDR3 nucleotides: TGCGCCAGCAGTCCGGGCTATGGCTACACCTTC.

The chain is built from TRBV10-1 and TRBJ1-5, with unresolved D. This CDR3 has 14 residues. V lost 0 bases, J lost 7 bases, and 10 bases lay in between. Germline loops: CDR1 WNHNN, CDR2 SYGVQD (reference sequence). CDR3 in amino acids: CASSESPRGQPQHF. The CDR3 DNA sequence: TGCGCCAGCAGTGAGTCGCCGCGAGGACAGCCCCAGCATTTT.

The V gene is TRBV13, the J gene TRBJ2-2; a weak D match, TRBD1 (6 bases). This CDR3 contains 14 residues. Looked up from germline, CDR1 is PRHDT and CDR2 is FYEKMQ (reference sequence). V lost 5 bases to trimming and J lost 5 bases, with 12 bases between them. The CDR3 nucleotides are TGTGCCAGCAGCCTAAACAGGGTAACCGGGGAGCTGTTTTTT. Protein product: CASSLNRVTGELFF.

This clone has only a few counts. This chain connects TRBV5-6 to TRBJ2-1; 9 nucleotides align to TRBD2. The germline CDR1 and CDR2 sequences are SGHDT and YYEEEE. V shed 0 bases, J shed 3 bases, and the junction held 1 base outside the gene matches. The CDR3 has 15 residues. CDR3 sequence reads: CASSLVTSGYNEQFF. The CDR3 nucleotides read TGTGCCAGCAGCTTGGTGACTAGCGGCTACAATGAGCAGTTCTTC.

The rearrangement joins TRBV27 to TRBJ2-5; D unresolved. The CDR3 length is 16 residues. From germline, CDR1 is MNHEY and CDR2 SMNVEV (reference sequence). Trimming took 0 bases from V and 1 from J, leaving 12 bases between them. CDR3 loop: CASSLSSLASQETQYF. As DNA, the CDR3 is TGTGCCAGCAGTTTATCCTCATTAGCTAGCCAAGAGACCCAGTACTTC.

V and J are TRBV5-4 and TRBJ2-7; 9 bases align to TRBD2. The CDR3 is made up of 14 amino acids. V lost 2 bases and J lost 3; bases outside the gene matches: 3. Germline loops: CDR1 SGHNT, CDR2 YYREEE (reference sequence). CDR3 in amino acids: CASSFSSGDYEQYF. The DNA of the CDR3 is TGTGCCAGCAGCTTTTCTAGCGGGGACTACGAGCAGTACTTC.

The chain recombines TRBV25-1 with TRBJ1-5; possibly TRBD1 for D (5 bases). CDR1 and CDR2 (germline): MGHDK, SYGVNS. V lost 1 base, J lost 7 bases, and 17 bases lay in between. The length of the CDR3 is 16 residues. The CDR3 reads CASSESGRDLEQPQHF. The DNA of the CDR3 is TGTGCCAGCAGTGAATCAGGCAGGGATTTGGAACAGCCCCAGCATTTT.

The rearrangement uses TRBV4-1 and TRBJ1-4, with 9 nucleotides matching TRBD1. The junction had 8 bases not matched to a gene; V was cut back by 7 bases and J by 8 bases. CDR3 length: 14 amino acids. Germline V CDR1 and CDR2: MGHRA, YSYEKL. The CDR3 is CASKPQGAREKLFF. CDR3 DNA: TGCGCCAGCAAACCACAGGGGGCGCGAGAAAAACTGTTTTTT.

The rearrangement uses TRBV25-1 and TRBJ2-3; a weak D match, TRBD2 (5 bases). Trimming pared 0 bases from V and 12 bases from J, leaving 16 bases between. Germline V gene sequence: CDR1 MGHDK, CDR2 SYGVNS. There are 14 residues in the CDR3. CDR3 region: CASSEYSGHPKQYF. The CDR3 coding sequence is TGTGCCAGCAGTGAATACAGCGGCCACCCAAAACAGTATTTT.

This sequence joins TRBV6-1 and TRBJ1-1, with D possibly being TRBD1 (5 bases). V was clipped by 4 bases and J by 1 base, with 10 bases between them. The germline gives CDR1 MNHNS, CDR2 SASEGT. The CDR3 is made up of 14 amino acids. DNA for the CDR3: TGTGCCAGCAGTGCCGGCAGGGCGAACACTGAAGCTTTCTTT. Its translation is CASSAGRANTEAFF.

This sequence joins TRBV27 and TRBJ2-5, with 10 bases that match TRBD2. The DNA matches TRBJ2-7 better at its end, which makes the J call doubtful. The CDR3 consists of 15 residues. The germline gives CDR1 MNHEY, CDR2 SMNVEV (reference sequence). CDR3 bases: TGTGCCAGCAGTTCCCCTCTAGCGGGGGTGTACGAGCAGTACTTC. Translated, it gives CASSSPLAGVYEQYF.

On this clone: A read error may produce the germline difference seen at one junction end. The chain combines TRBV2 with TRBJ2-1; D gene unclear. The CDR3 length is 13 residues. In germline, CDR1 is SNHLY, CDR2 FYNNEI. The CDR3 region is CASRMTPYNERFF. The CDR3 nucleotides read TGTGCCAGCAGGATGACTCCGTACAATGAGCGGTTCTTC.

The rearrangement links TRBV7-9 to TRBJ2-6; TRBD1 matches at 8 bases. Germline V gene data show CDR1 as SEHNR and CDR2 as FQNEAQ (reference sequence). The junction had 1 base not matched to a gene; V was cut back by 4 bases and J by 8 bases. This CDR3 contains 13 residues. The CDR3 sequence: CASSYRGTNVLTF. The CDR3 DNA sequence: TGTGCCAGCAGCTACAGGGGGACCAACGTCCTGACTTTC.

The V gene is TRBV2, the J gene TRBJ2-1, with 7 positions matching TRBD2. With V trimmed by 3 bases and J by 10 bases, 6 bases remained unmatched. The germline V gene encodes CDR1 SNHLY and CDR2 FYNNEI. This CDR3 has 13 residues. CDR3 protein: CASSEVEGGEQFF. The CDR3 nucleotides read TGTGCCAGCAGTGAGGTGGAGGGAGGGGAGCAGTTCTTC.

This chain joins TRBV7-3 and TRBJ2-2; 8 nucleotides align to TRBD2. The V segment lost 6 bases and the J segment 3 bases; nucleotides outside the gene matches: 3. The CDR3 spans 14 residues. Germline V gene data show CDR1 as SGHTA and CDR2 as FQGTGA. CDR3 sequence (DNA): TGTGCCAGCAGTCGGGGGGGTGACACCGGGGAGCTGTTTTTT. Amino acids: CASSRGGDTGELFF.

The CDR3 DNA follows: TGTGCCAGCAGCTTAGGGCCTAGCGGGATATACGAGCAGTTCTTC. Translating gives CASSLGPSGIYEQFF. The chain joins TRBV7-3 to TRBJ2-1, with TRBD2 identical over 9 bases. This CDR3 has 15 residues. J was trimmed by 10 bases and V by 2 bases; bases with no gene match: 9. Germline V gives CDR1 SGHTA, CDR2 FQGTGA.

This rearrangement joins TRBV27 to TRBJ2-2; 9 bases align to TRBD2. The J segment lost 5 bases and the V segment lost 2 bases, leaving 3 bases of the junction unmatched. CDR3 length: 15 residues. Germline values: CDR1 MNHEY, CDR2 SMNVEV (reference sequence). This CDR3 is CASSLGSGGTGELFF. The CDR3 DNA reads TGTGCCAGCAGTTTAGGTAGCGGGGGTACCGGGGAGCTGTTTTTT.

This chain uses TRBV10-3 with TRBJ2-3, with 14 bases aligning to TRBD2. The CDR3 is 16 residues long. V was pared by 6 bases and J by 9 bases, with 11 bases of the junction left unmatched. Germline V lookup: CDR1 ENHRY, CDR2 SYGVKD. CDR3 in amino acids: CAIRDRLAGGPWTQYF. As DNA, the CDR3 is TGTGCCATCAGGGATAGACTAGCGGGGGGGCCGTGGACGCAGTATTTT.

There are a few counts of this clone. In DNA, the CDR3 is TGTGCCAGCAGTTACTCGGCAGGGGGTGAAAAACTGTTTTTT. Translation: CASSYSAGGEKLFF. The chain joins TRBV6-5 to TRBJ1-4; 7 bases map to TRBD1. Trimming at V came to 0 bases and at J to 7 bases, leaving 2 bases not matched to a gene. CDR3 length equals 14 residues. Germline CDR1 is MNHEY and CDR2 is SVGAGI.